This T cell receptor (beta chain) was captured by sequencing in a study of radiation and T cells in renal cell carcinoma. With respect to this clone: Its specificity is unknown.

Regarding the study as a whole: In blood, top tumor clones expanded by 2 weeks, shrinking by 4.

Some clones are missing from TCRdb's copy, which holds only in-frame ones; the method was immunoSEQ multiplex PCR. The data hold tens of thousands of clones, with 70% to 90% observed a single time. Per the germline V gene, CDR1 is SGHTA and CDR2 is FQGNSA. The CDR3 loop spans 15 amino acids. Trimming took off 5 bases at V and 2 bases at J, with 15 bases between the two ends. Time point here: blood 4 weeks post-SBRT, at nephrectomy. As for treatment: 15 Gy SBRT to primary tumor, nephrectomy 4 weeks later. Blood was sampled at baseline, 2 weeks and 4 weeks after SBRT. This renal cell carcinoma was of the clear cell type.

The source material was blood, sampled from a patient whose treatment included radiotherapy and nephrectomy. This TCR derives from a woman in her 70s with renal cell carcinoma. The chain employs TRBV7-2 and TRBJ1-2; TRBD1 is a possible D gene (5 bases). CDR3 sequence: CASSPPGRGNYGYTF. CDR3 DNA sequence: TGTGCCAGCAGCCCGCCGGGAAGGGGAAACTATGGCTACACCTTC.